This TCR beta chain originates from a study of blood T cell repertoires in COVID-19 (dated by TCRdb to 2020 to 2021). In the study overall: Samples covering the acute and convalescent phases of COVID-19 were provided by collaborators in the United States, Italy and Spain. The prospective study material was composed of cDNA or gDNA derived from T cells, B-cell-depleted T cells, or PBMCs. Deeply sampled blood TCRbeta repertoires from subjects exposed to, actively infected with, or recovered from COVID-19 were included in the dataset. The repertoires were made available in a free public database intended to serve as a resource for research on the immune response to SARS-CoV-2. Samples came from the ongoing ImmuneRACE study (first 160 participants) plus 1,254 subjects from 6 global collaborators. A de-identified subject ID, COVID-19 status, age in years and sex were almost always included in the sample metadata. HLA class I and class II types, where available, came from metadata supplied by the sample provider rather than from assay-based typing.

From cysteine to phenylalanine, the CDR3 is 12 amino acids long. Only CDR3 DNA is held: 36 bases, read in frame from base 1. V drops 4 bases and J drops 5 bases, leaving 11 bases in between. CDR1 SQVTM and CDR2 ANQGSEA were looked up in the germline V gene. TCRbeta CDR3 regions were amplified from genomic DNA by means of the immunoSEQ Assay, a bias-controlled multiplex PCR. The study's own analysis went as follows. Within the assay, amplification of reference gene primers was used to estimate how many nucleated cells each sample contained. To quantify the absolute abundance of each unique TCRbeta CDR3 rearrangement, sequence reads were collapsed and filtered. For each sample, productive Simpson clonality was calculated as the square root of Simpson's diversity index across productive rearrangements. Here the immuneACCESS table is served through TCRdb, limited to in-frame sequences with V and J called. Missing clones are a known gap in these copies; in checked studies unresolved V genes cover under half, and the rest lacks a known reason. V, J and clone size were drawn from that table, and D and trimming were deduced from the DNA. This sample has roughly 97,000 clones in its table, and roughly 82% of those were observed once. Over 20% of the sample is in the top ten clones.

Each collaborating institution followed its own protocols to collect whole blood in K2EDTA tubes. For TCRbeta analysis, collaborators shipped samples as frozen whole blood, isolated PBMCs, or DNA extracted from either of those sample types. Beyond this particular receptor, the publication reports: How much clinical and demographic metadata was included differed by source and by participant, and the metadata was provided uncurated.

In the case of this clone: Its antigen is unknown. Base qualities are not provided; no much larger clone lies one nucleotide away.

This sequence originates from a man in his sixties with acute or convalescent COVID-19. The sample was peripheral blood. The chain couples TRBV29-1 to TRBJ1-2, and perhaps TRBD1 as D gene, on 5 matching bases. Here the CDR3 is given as CSVVTDSYGYTF. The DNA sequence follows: TGCAGCGTTGTGACAGATTCGTATGGCTACACCTTC.